The count of the clone carrying this T cell receptor (beta chain) is one. Its antigen is currently unknown. This record belongs to a study of T cell responses to AZD1222 COVID-19 vaccine. Study outcomes and limitations: Clonal diversity was possibly underestimated, and white British individuals and females predominated among donors.

CDR1 is LNHDA and CDR2 is SQIVND in the germline V gene (reference sequence). V was clipped by 9 bases and J by 0 bases, with 26 bases between them. CDR3 length equals 19 residues. TCRdb's copy holds only in-frame clones and misses some; the assay was immunoSEQ multiplex PCR. Counted here are roughly 120,000 clones, around nine tenths occurring once; the ten biggest clones make up more than 3%. The material was peripheral blood, obtained on day 0 of AZD1222 vaccination. The clonotype comes from an adult in good health. This chain uses TRBV19 with TRBJ1-4; a weak D match, TRBD1 (5 bases). The CDR3 sequence: CASIQTAAAPPTTNEKLFF. The CDR3 region has the DNA TGTGCCAGCATCCAGACAGCAGCTGCCCCCCCGACAACTAATGAAAAACTGTTTTTT.